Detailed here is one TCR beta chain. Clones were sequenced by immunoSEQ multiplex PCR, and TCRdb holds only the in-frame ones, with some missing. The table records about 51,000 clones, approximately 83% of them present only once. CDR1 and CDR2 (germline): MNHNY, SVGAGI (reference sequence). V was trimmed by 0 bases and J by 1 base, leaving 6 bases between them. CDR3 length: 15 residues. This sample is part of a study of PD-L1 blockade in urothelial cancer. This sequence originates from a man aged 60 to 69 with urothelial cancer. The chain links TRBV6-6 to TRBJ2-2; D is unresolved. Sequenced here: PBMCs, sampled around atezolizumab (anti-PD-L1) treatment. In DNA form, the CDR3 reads TGTGCCAGCAGTTACTCGGGCCTGAACACCGGGGAGCTGTTTTTT. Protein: CASSYSGLNTGELFF.